Below are 16 T cell receptor beta chains sequenced from a single sample in a study of CD8+ T cells in alopecia areata. Extraction and reverse transcription of RNA yielded cDNA as the sequencing template. Assay: immunoSEQ multiplex PCR; the TCRdb copy retains only in-frame clones and omits some. The sample carries 90,000 to 130,000 clones, approximately 61% recorded once. Material: NKG2D-low CD8+ T cells sorted from blood. The receptors derive from a human donor with alopecia areata.

The rearrangement joins TRBV29-1 to TRBJ2-5; 7 bases are a match to TRBD2. V lost 7 bases and J lost 1; bases outside the gene matches: 9. Looked up from germline, CDR1 is SQVTM and CDR2 is ANQGSEA. The CDR3 extends over 14 amino acids. CDR3 in amino acids: CSAIPGLLQETQYF. CDR3 bases: TGCAGCGCTATCCCGGGACTACTCCAAGAGACCCAGTACTTC.

The DNA for the CDR3 is TGTGCCAGCAGTTCTCAGGGGATTGCGGGGACCCAGTACTTC. Translated, it gives CASSSQGIAGTQYF. The chain uses TRBV27 and TRBJ2-5, with D possibly matching TRBD1 (6 bases). Germline V gives CDR1 MNHEY, CDR2 SMNVEV (reference sequence). V lost 4 bases, J lost 7 bases, and 16 bases lay in between. The CDR3 spans 14 residues.

The chain has TRBV19 and TRBJ2-1; 8 nucleotides agree with TRBD2. From germline, CDR1 is LNHDA and CDR2 SQIVND (reference sequence). The CDR3 totals 16 residues. V was clipped by 1 base and J by 0 bases; unmatched bases: 2. DNA of the CDR3: TGTGCCAGTAGTATAGCGGGGGGGAGCTCCTACAATGAGCAGTTCTTC. It codes for CASSIAGGSSYNEQFF. Drawing the rest from reference TRBV19 and TRBJ2-1, the complete variable domain is DGGITQSPKYLFRKEGQNVTLSCEQNLNHDAMYWYRQDPGQGLRLIYYSQIVNDFQKGDIAEGYSVSREKKESFPLTVTSAQKNPTAFYLCASSIAGGSSYNEQFFGPGTRLTVL.

The chain employs TRBV30 and TRBJ2-5; D might be TRBD2 (5 bases). The V gene lost 4 bases and the J gene lost 2 bases, with 11 bases spanning the gap. From germline, CDR1 is GTSNPN and CDR2 SVGIG (reference sequence). CDR3 length equals 13 residues. The CDR3 protein is CAWKWEQQETQYF. CDR3 nucleotide sequence: TGTGCCTGGAAATGGGAGCAGCAAGAGACCCAGTACTTC.

V and J are TRBV7-2 and TRBJ2-7, with a weak D call TRBD2 (7 bases). In germline, CDR1 is SGHTA, CDR2 FQGNSA. Trimming shortened V by 5 bases and J by 5 bases, and 13 bases separated the two germline ends. The CDR3 loop spans 13 amino acids. The CDR3 is CASSALRGHEQYF. The DNA of the CDR3 is TGTGCCAGCAGCGCCCTGCGGGGGCACGAGCAGTACTTC.

CDR3 DNA: TGTGCCAGCAGCTTCACGGCGGGACTACTACAAGAGACCCAGTACTTC. Amino acid sequence: CASSFTAGLLQETQYF. V usage is TRBV7-9 and J usage is TRBJ2-5; 7 positions agree with TRBD2. This CDR3 comprises 16 residues. The germline CDR1 and CDR2 sequences are SEHNR and FQNEAQ (reference sequence). The trim removed 3 bases at V and 2 bases at J, leaving 9 bases unmatched.

The table lists this clone with a few counts. The J gene is TRBJ1-1, the V gene TRBV19; D possibly corresponds to TRBD1 (6 bases). The CDR3 covers 13 residues. V was trimmed by 7 bases and J by 4 bases, leaving 13 bases between them. CDR1 is LNHDA and CDR2 is SQIVND in the germline V gene (reference sequence). The chain's CDR3 is CASTKKGGTEAFF. The DNA for the CDR3 is TGTGCCAGTACCAAAAAAGGGGGCACTGAAGCTTTCTTT.

V and J are TRBV28 and TRBJ2-7, with D hard to call. Germline-derived CDR1 and CDR2 are MDHEN and SYDVKM. This CDR3 has 15 residues. V gave up 6 bases and J gave up 1 base, with 16 bases separating them. CDR3 nucleotides: TGTGCCAGCAGAGAAGGACCTCGCCCGTCCTACGAGCAGTACTTC. It yields the protein CASREGPRPSYEQYF.

This chain connects TRBV7-9 to TRBJ2-2, with a possible D match to TRBD2 (5 bases). The CDR3 covers 15 residues. The ends were cut back, 5 bases at V and 7 bases at J, with 17 bases in the middle. Per germline, CDR1 SEHNR and CDR2 FQNEAQ (reference sequence). The CDR3 region has the DNA TGTGCCAGCAGCCCAAGGAGAGGGCCGGTCGGGGAGCTGTTTTTT. Protein sequence: CASSPRRGPVGELFF.

The chain has TRBV27 and TRBJ2-2; D gene ambiguous. From germline, CDR1 is MNHEY and CDR2 SMNVEV (reference sequence). V lost 8 bases to trimming and J lost 6 bases, with 4 bases between them. The length of the CDR3 is 10 residues. The CDR3 loop is CASGAGELFF. For the CDR3, the DNA is TGTGCCAGCGGGGCCGGGGAGCTGTTTTTT.

The chain couples TRBV27 to TRBJ2-1, with D perhaps assigned TRBD1 or TRBD2 (6 bases each). CDR1 and CDR2 from the germline V gene are MNHEY and SMNVEV (reference sequence). The length of the CDR3 is 15 residues. Trimming left V 4 bases short and J 4 bases short, with 14 bases between. Here the CDR3 DNA reads TGTGCCAGCAGTTATAGCGGAGGGGGGTACAATGAGCAGTTCTTC. Amino acids: CASSYSGGGYNEQFF.

For this clone: One end of the junction does not line up with germline, which may come from a read error. The chain recombines TRBV5-8 with TRBJ2-1; D call uncertain. The CDR3 loop spans 9 amino acids. Germline V CDR1 and CDR2: SGHTS, YDEGEE. The CDR3 bases are TGTGCCAGCAGCTTCCCCCTGCTCTTC. It specifies CASSFPLLF.

The chain employs TRBV4-1 and TRBJ1-1; 7 nucleotides match TRBD1. J was trimmed by 4 bases and V by 4 bases; bases with no gene match: 3. This CDR3 has 13 residues. The germline CDR1 and CDR2 sequences are MGHRA and YSYEKL. CDR3: CASSRNRGTEAFF. The CDR3 region has the DNA TGCGCCAGCAGCCGGAACAGGGGCACTGAAGCTTTCTTT.

The chain links TRBV7-8 to TRBJ2-1, with unresolved D. CDR3 length: 15 residues. The V end lost 1 base, the J end lost 5 bases, and 12 bases lay between the germline ends. CDR1 is SGHVS and CDR2 is FQNEAQ in the germline V gene. This CDR3 is CASSLGRHSNNEQFF. The CDR3 DNA reads TGTGCCAGCAGCTTAGGCCGACATTCCAACAATGAGCAGTTCTTC.

Only a few counts were recorded for this clone. The chain employs TRBV13 and TRBJ2-5; 11 bases map to TRBD1. There are 15 residues in the CDR3. The V segment lost 4 bases and the J segment 4 bases; nucleotides outside the gene matches: 5. In germline, CDR1 is PRHDT, CDR2 FYEKMQ (reference sequence). This chain's CDR3 is CASSWGQGVRETQYF. CDR3 bases: TGTGCCAGCAGCTGGGGACAGGGGGTTCGAGAGACCCAGTACTTC.

V and J are TRBV2 and TRBJ1-2; TRBD1 aligns across 7 bases. This CDR3 is 12 amino acids long. The germline V gene has CDR1 SNHLY and CDR2 FYNNEI. The V and J ends lost 10 bases and 3 bases, in that order; junction bases with no gene match: 5. CDR3: CAIRTGDYGYTF. The CDR3 region has the DNA TGTGCCATCAGGACAGGAGACTATGGCTACACCTTC.